A selection of T cell receptor beta chains follows, all from one sample in a study of blood T cell repertoires in COVID-19. The table came from immunoSEQ multiplex PCR; TCRdb's copy has only in-frame clones and leaves some out. The profile shows tens of thousands of clones, about 80% of them singletons. The sequencing sample was made of peripheral blood. These TCRs come from a man between 45 and 60 years old with active or convalescent COVID-19. CDR3s include the opening cysteine and the closing phenylalanine or tryptophan. The D gene is left open where the match is weak. Clone sizes are given selectively: once, few, many, or a class where the clone is expanded.

j_gene,v_gene,abundance,d_gene,CDR3aa,CDR3nt
TRBJ1-4,TRBV18,.,.,CASSPQGDIEKLFF,TGTGCCAGCTCACCCCAGGGTGATATCGAAAAACTGTTTTTT
TRBJ1-5,TRBV19,.,TRBD1,CASSPQQGLGNQPQHF,TGTGCCAGTAGTCCTCAACAGGGGTTGGGGAATCAGCCCCAGCATTTT
TRBJ2-5,TRBV7-3,.,.,CASSLGAGSTYQETQYF,TGTGCCAGCAGCTTAGGGGCTGGGTCGACCTACCAAGAGACCCAGTACTTC
TRBJ2-4,TRBV27,.,.,CASSPGPRGIQYF,TGTGCCAGCAGTCCCGGGCCCCGGGGCATTCAGTACTTC
TRBJ2-7,TRBV19,once,.,CASSPSDSFSYEQYF,TGTGCCAGTAGTCCTTCAGACAGTTTCTCCTACGAGCAGTACTTC
TRBJ2-3,TRBV12-5,.,.,CASGFYPGTASTDTQYF,TGTGCTAGTGGTTTTTACCCCGGGACTGCGAGCACAGATACGCAGTATTTT
TRBJ2-1,TRBV18,.,TRBD2,CASSLDLAGGPFNEQFF,TGTGCCAGCTCACTTGATTTAGCGGGGGGCCCTTTCAATGAGCAGTTCTTC
TRBJ1-1,TRBV18,few,.,CASSPLAGPTEAFF,TGTGCCAGCTCACCGTTAGCGGGACCCACTGAAGCTTTCTTT
TRBJ2-7,TRBV2,.,TRBD1,CASSLTGTYEQYF,TGTGCCAGCAGTCTGACAGGGACCTACGAGCAGTACTTC
TRBJ2-5,TRBV10-1,.,.,CASHLPDFLEETQYF,TGCGCCAGCCATCTCCCCGACTTCCTAGAAGAGACCCAGTACTTC
TRBJ1-6,TRBV2,.,TRBD1,CASNDRGGSPLHF,TGTGCCAGCAACGACAGGGGCGGATCACCCCTCCACTTT
TRBJ2-2,TRBV7-3,.,TRBD1,CASSLAQGTGELFF,TGTGCCAGCAGCTTAGCACAGGGGACCGGGGAGCTGTTTTTT
TRBJ1-4,TRBV7-9,.,.,CASRTEDEKLFF,TGTGCCAGCAGGACCGAGGATGAAAAACTGTTTTTT
TRBJ2-5,TRBV19,.,TRBD1,CASQQGDQETQYF,TGTGCCAGTCAACAGGGGGACCAAGAGACCCAGTACTTC
TRBJ2-2,TRBV24-1,.,.,CATSEGARTGELFF,TGTGCCACCAGTGAAGGGGCTCGGACCGGGGAGCTGTTTTTT
TRBJ2-7,TRBV11-2,.,.,CASSLDWDTSYEQYF,TGTGCCAGCAGCTTAGACTGGGACACTTCCTACGAGCAGTACTTC
TRBJ2-2,TRBV21-1,.,.,CARSPSGELFF,TGTGCCAGGAGTCCGTCCGGGGAGCTGTTTTTT
TRBJ1-2,TRBV6-4,.,.,CASSEDSVGGYTF,TGTGCCAGCAGTGAAGACAGCGTTGGTGGCTACACCTTC
TRBJ2-3,TRBV7-6,.,TRBD2,CASSLLVSGGHGGTDTQYF,TGTGCCAGCAGCTTATTAGTTAGCGGGGGGCATGGTGGCACAGATACGCAGTATTTT
TRBJ1-4,TRBV18,.,TRBD1,CASSPEQGKLFF,TGTGCCAGCTCACCGGAACAGGGGAAACTGTTTTTT
TRBJ1-1,TRBV11-1,once,TRBD1,CASSPQGGTEAFF,TGTGCCAGCAGCCCACAGGGGGGGACTGAAGCTTTCTTT
TRBJ1-2,TRBV4-2,.,.,CASSQDHRSLNYGYTF,TGTGCCAGCAGCCAAGATCATAGGAGTCTCAACTATGGCTACACCTTC
TRBJ2-1,TRBV3-1/TRBV3-2,.,.,CASSFRGGAYNEQFF,TGTGCCAGCAGCTTCCGTGGCGGGGCCTACAATGAGCAGTTCTTC
TRBJ1-1,TRBV11-1,.,.,CASSLGGDTEAFF,TGTGCCAGCAGCCTGGGAGGAGACACTGAAGCTTTCTTT
TRBJ1-5,TRBV28,.,.,CASSSGGVNQPQHF,TGTGCCAGCAGTTCTGGCGGGGTCAATCAGCCCCAGCATTTT
TRBJ2-5,TRBV19,once,TRBD1,CASTAGGRETQYF,TGTGCCAGTACCGCAGGGGGCCGCGAGACCCAGTACTTC
TRBJ2-2,TRBV12-3/TRBV12-4,.,.,CGLGDPNTGELFF,TGTGGCCTGGGAGACCCTAACACCGGGGAGCTGTTTTTT
TRBJ2-3,TRBV4-1,.,.,CASSYIGDTQYF,TGCGCCAGCAGCTATATCGGAGATACGCAGTATTTT
TRBJ1-4,TRBV19,.,TRBD1,CASTRTGGQEKLFF,TGTGCCAGTACTCGGACAGGGGGCCAAGAAAAACTGTTTTTT
TRBJ1-2,TRBV5-5,once,TRBD1,CASSFLTGGAREGYTF,TGTGCCAGCAGCTTCCTGACAGGGGGCGCGAGGGAGGGCTACACCTTC
TRBJ1-6,TRBV9,.,.,CASSVGSGGAVSPLHF,TGTGCCAGCAGCGTAGGGTCGGGGGGGGCGGTTTCACCCCTCCACTTT
TRBJ2-1,TRBV7-9,.,.,CASSLDAAWGEQFF,TGTGCCAGCAGCTTAGATGCAGCATGGGGCGAGCAGTTCTTC
TRBJ1-6,TRBV2,.,.,CASSEAGYPVPLHF,TGTGCCAGCAGTGAGGCCGGGTACCCAGTCCCCCTCCACTTT
TRBJ1-6,TRBV7-9,.,TRBD1,CASSSPHRGQGSPLHF,TGTGCCAGCAGCTCTCCCCACAGGGGGCAAGGTTCACCCCTCCACTTT
TRBJ2-7,TRBV7-2,.,TRBD1,CASSWNQGATYEQYF,TGTGCCAGCAGCTGGAACCAGGGGGCGACCTACGAGCAGTACTTC
TRBJ2-5,TRBV9,.,.,CASSVARSRGETQYF,TGTGCCAGCAGCGTAGCCCGATCTAGGGGAGAGACCCAGTACTTC
TRBJ2-7,TRBV7-3,.,.,CASSLDGALSYEQYF,TGTGCCAGCAGCTTGGATGGGGCGCTCTCCTACGAGCAGTACTTC
TRBJ1-5,TRBV6-1,few,TRBD1,CASRGQGDRPQHF,TGTGCCAGCAGGGGACAGGGGGATCGGCCCCAGCATTTT
TRBJ1-1,TRBV7-9,.,.,CASSLAMNTEAFF,TGTGCCAGCAGCTTAGCTATGAACACTGAAGCTTTCTTT
TRBJ1-4,TRBV7-2,.,TRBD1,CASSTHRGTNEKLFF,TGTGCCAGCAGCACCCACAGGGGAACTAATGAAAAACTGTTTTTT
TRBJ2-3,TRBV11-3,once,TRBD2,CASSRGTSGGSDTQYF,TGTGCCAGCAGCCGAGGGACTAGCGGGGGTTCAGATACGCAGTATTTT
TRBJ1-4,TRBV5-1,.,.,CASSYQGLRDEKLFF,TGCGCCAGCAGCTACCAGGGGTTAAGGGATGAAAAACTGTTTTTT
TRBJ2-7,TRBV3-1/TRBV3-2,.,.,CASSQDRYEQYF,TGTGCCAGCAGCCAAGACCGGTACGAGCAGTACTTC
TRBJ2-2,TRBV19,.,.,CASQWGQGLDTGELFF,TGTGCCAGCCAGTGGGGGCAGGGCCTGGACACCGGGGAGCTGTTTTTT
TRBJ2-4,TRBV25-1,.,.,CASSAEGRAKNIQYF,TGTGCCAGCAGTGCGGAGGGAAGGGCCAAAAACATTCAGTACTTC
TRBJ1-2,TRBV6-5,.,TRBD1,CASNMGQGLTGYTF,TGTGCCAGCAATATGGGACAGGGCCTTACGGGCTACACCTTC
TRBJ2-1,TRBV19,.,.,CASSMRSLEQFF,TGTGCCAGTAGTATGAGGAGCCTAGAGCAGTTCTTC
TRBJ2-7,TRBV5-1,.,.,CASSLTGGYEQYF,TGCGCCAGCAGCTTGACCGGGGGCTACGAGCAGTACTTC
TRBJ2-6,TRBV4-1,.,TRBD1,CASSRAGTGVMTGANVLTF,TGCGCCAGCAGCCGAGCCGGGACAGGGGTAATGACTGGGGCCAACGTCCTGACTTTC
TRBJ2-7,TRBV5-5,once,TRBD2,CASSSHSGGASEQYF,TGTGCCAGCAGCTCTCATAGCGGGGGGGCCAGCGAGCAGTACTTC